This TCR beta chain was found in a study of beta chain features in type 1 diabetes (dated by TCRdb to the late 2010s). In the study overall: Mean age, gender distribution, total cell number and subset yield were not different between patients and healthy donors. The study compared TCRB repertoires of sorted circulating CD4+ T cell subsets between recently diagnosed type 1 diabetes patients and matched healthy donors. Across all samples, approximately 98,000,000 sorted cells were examined, and cell number per subset correlated strongly with RNA yield. Whereas all 30 or so donors provided naive and central memory subsets, regulatory and stem cell-like memory subsets were isolated from just 8 patients and roughly 8 healthy donors. Results the study describes overall, beyond this receptor: Type 1 diabetes patients showed a moderate but significant shortening of TCRB CDR3 length in all four CD4+ subsets. Naive, central memory and regulatory TCRB repertoires appeared to be more alike among patients than among healthy donors. Fewer insertions and more nucleotide deletions at VDJ recombination sites were observed in patients with type 1 diabetes, implying thymic rearrangement abnormalities. Because cDNA was sequenced instead of genomic DNA, activated cells with high expression could be over-represented, although the groups did not differ in activation or CD3 levels. Only small numbers of individuals were included in the HLA sub-analyses, which left unresolved whether HLA type had any influence on TCRB rearrangement. Shorter templates might be favored by PCR, yet because patient and control samples were amplified and corrected together, any such skew would affect both groups equally.

A single peripheral blood draw of about 116 mL on average was collected from each donor into heparinised tubes. Naive, central memory, regulatory and stem cell-like memory CD4+ T cells were sorted on a BD FACSAria II using a panel including CD45RO, CCR7, CD25, CD127, CD95 and CD27. A purity above 98% was achieved for all sorted populations. PBMCs were isolated immediately by Lymphoprep density gradient centrifugation and stained directly without culture. Samples were stained and sorted in pairs, with one healthy donor and one patient per experiment, so that batch effects were minimized. The entire isolated RNA was reverse transcribed using the High Capacity cDNA Reverse Transcription Kit, and thus expressed TCRB transcripts were sequenced. Deep immunoSEQ sequencing was performed on naive, central memory and regulatory T cell samples, with an average of roughly 3.3 million total reads per sample. Sorted cells were lysed in RLT buffer and RNA was extracted with DNase-treated RNeasy Micro or Mini kits, depending on cell number. To prevent cross-contamination, every cell subset was processed on its own, while patient and healthy donor samples were processed together. Using the immunoSEQ multiplex PCR, TCRB sequences were amplified from cDNA into 87-bp fragments spanning the CDR3 region. Amplicons were sequenced on the Illumina HiSeq platform. Turning to the authors' computational methods: Synthetic template baselines were used to correct PCR bias computationally, reads within Hamming distance 2 were collapsed, and singletons that could not be merged were discarded. By aligning reads against IMGT, V, D and J genes, CDR3 length, and insertions or deletions at six rearrangement sites were assigned. Within each subset, clonotype counts were normalized to the number of sorted cells before true diversity and Gini coefficients were calculated with the tcR R package. The overlap coefficient, calculated on TCRB nucleotide sequences, was used to quantify repertoire sharing. Out-of-frame TCRB sequences from naive cells were analyzed as a proxy for the pre-selection repertoire. Drawn from immuneACCESS, this table holds only the in-frame rearrangements with V and J called that TCRdb kept. Clones are partly lost; checked studies trace under half to an unresolved V gene and leave the rest unexplained. The V and J calls and clone size were taken over from that table, and D and trimming were inferred from the DNA. The sample table lists a few hundred thousand clones, over 13% of them with a count of one. Of the sample, more than 0.015% is held by the ten largest clones.

For this clone: No antigen is known for it. No qualities accompany the bases; no much larger clone lies one base away.

This TCR derives from a woman aged 18 to 35 in good health. Sequencing was performed on naive CD4+ T cells from blood. Read against the paper, the sample's cell subset or site label means: true naive CD4+ T cells.

The CDR3 protein is CASSLVLDSSYEQYF. At the DNA level, the sequence is TGCGCCAGCAGCTTGGTTCTCGATAGCTCCTACGAGCAGTACTTC. The rearrangement combines TRBV5-1 with TRBJ2-7, with an unclear D gene assignment. CDR1 and CDR2, per the germline V gene, are SGHRS and YFSETQ. From the cysteine through the phenylalanine, the CDR3 covers 15 amino acids. Solely the CDR3 DNA is kept, with 45 bases framed from the first base. V and J are truncated by 0 bases and 0 bases respectively, leaving an intervening sequence of 10 bases.